The entry below gives a single T cell receptor (beta chain) sequence along with its context. Germline V gives CDR1 MNHEY, CDR2 SVGAGI. The CDR3 contains 11 residues. V lost 6 bases and J 4 bases, leaving 4 bases between the germline ends. Regarding treatment: some 20 received Ad26.COV2.S at low or high dose, single or two shots; a few received placebo; per-sample allocation not given. On day 63 after the first injection, vaccine and placebo recipients gave samples. In the vaccine, an Ad26 vector expressed the SARS-CoV-2 spike of the Wuhan strain. TCRdb's copy holds only in-frame clones and misses some; the assay was immunoSEQ multiplex PCR. The sample contains 350,000 to 400,000 clones, about 85% of which appear only once. These data belong to a study of Ad26.COV2.S vaccination and SARS-CoV-2 variants.

This specimen was peripheral blood, taken in a trial of Ad26.COV2.S vaccine versus placebo. This receptor was identified in a person between 18 and 60 years old who received the Ad26.COV2.S COVID-19 vaccine or a placebo. The chain employs TRBV6-5 and TRBJ2-1; D unclear. The CDR3, as DNA: TGTGCCAGCAGGAGGTACAATGAGCAGTTCTTC. Translated: CASRRYNEQFF.